The clone carrying this T cell receptor (beta chain) has only one observation. This sample was included in a study of blood T cell repertoires in COVID-19. On the study more broadly: Acute and convalescent COVID-19 specimens originated in the United States, Italy and Spain. PBMCs, B-cell-depleted T cells, or T cells provided the cDNA or gDNA that made up the material.

The CDR3 length is 13 residues. Germline loops: CDR1 MNHEY, CDR2 SVGAGI. V lost 0 bases to trimming and J lost 9 bases, with 9 bases between them. As originally analysed: For nucleated cells, counts were estimated from reference gene primer amplification. Assay: immunoSEQ multiplex PCR; the TCRdb copy retains only in-frame clones and omits some. That table is the source of V, J and clone size, and D and trimming were worked out from the DNA. The table records 200,000 to 300,000 clones, around 88% of them present only once. The genes are TRBV6-5 and TRBJ2-1; maybe TRBD2 (5 bases). Sequencing used peripheral blood. The source of this sequence is a man aged 30-40 years with active or convalescent COVID-19. CDR3 in DNA: TGTGCCAGCAGTTACTCCGACCGGGGTGAGCAGTTCTTC. Translated: CASSYSDRGEQFF.